These 14 T cell receptor beta chains share one sample of origin, sequenced in a study of CD8 T cells in Susac syndrome (dated by TCRdb to the late 2010s). Library preparation was by the immunoSEQ multiplex PCR assay. RNA was extracted with the RNeasy kit and roughly 0.45 to 1 ug was reverse transcribed using random hexamers. TCRdb reprocessing: public reads trimmed at Q25 with fastp, clones called with MiXCR, in-frame beta chains kept. Rows are unified per CDR3 protein, each entry keeping the most common DNA and genes. The sample records some 100,000 distinct CDR3 sequences, around 97% of which are singletons. Around 0.1% of the sample is in the top ten clones. Sequencing was performed on CD4+ T cells from PBMCs. These receptors originate from a human donor in good health.

The gene calls are TRBV29-1 and TRBJ2-1; 12 bases agree with TRBD2. The V and J ends lost 4 bases and 7 bases, in that order; junction bases with no gene match: 5. The CDR3 spans 14 residues. Germline-derived CDR1 and CDR2 are SQVTM and ANQGSEA. Written as DNA, the CDR3 is TGCAGCGTTGGACGGCTAGCGGGGGGGAATGAGCAGTTCTTC. It codes for CSVGRLAGGNEQFF.

This chain connects TRBV6-6 to TRBJ1-1; the D is unclear. CDR1 is MNHNY and CDR2 is SVGAGI in the germline V gene (reference sequence). V was clipped by 6 bases and J by 1 base, with 3 bases between them. The CDR3 runs to 11 residues. The CDR3 spells CASRWNTEAFF. CDR3 bases: TGTGCCAGCAGATGGAACACTGAAGCTTTCTTT.

This sequence joins TRBV20-1 and TRBJ2-3; the match to TRBD1 covers 9 bases. Germline V gene data show CDR1 as DFQATT and CDR2 as SNEGSKA (reference sequence). The CDR3 runs to 14 residues. Unmatched junction bases numbered 5, after V lost 6 bases and J lost 1 base. CDR3 loop: CSAAGTGRTDTQYF. CDR3 DNA sequence: TGCAGTGCAGCCGGGACAGGGCGCACAGATACGCAGTATTTT.

The V and J genes are TRBV19 and TRBJ1-5; 8 nucleotides line up with TRBD1. This CDR3 contains 14 residues. Trimming took 7 bases from V and 5 from J; bases not matched to a gene: 7. CDR1 and CDR2 (germline): LNHDA, SQIVND (reference sequence). The CDR3 sequence: CASNIGQGYQPQHF. For the CDR3, the DNA is TGTGCCAGTAACATCGGACAGGGTTATCAGCCCCAGCATTTT.

This chain uses TRBV20-1 with TRBJ2-2; D is perhaps TRBD2 (6 bases). The V end lost 0 bases, the J end lost 7 bases, and 9 bases lay between the germline ends. Per germline, CDR1 DFQATT and CDR2 SNEGSKA (reference sequence). This CDR3 comprises 13 residues. DNA for the CDR3: TGCAGTGCTAGAGATGGGAGGAACGGGGAGCTGTTTTTT. It codes for CSARDGRNGELFF.

The chain recombines TRBV27 with TRBJ1-2; no clear D. CDR3 length equals 14 residues. V lost 5 bases and J lost 2, with 12 bases in between. The germline CDR1 and CDR2 sequences are MNHEY and SMNVEV (reference sequence). The CDR3 DNA follows: TGTGCCAGCAGTCCTCGACGGATCAACTATGGCTACACCTTC. Protein: CASSPRRINYGYTF.

The CDR3 region has the DNA TGTGCCAGCAGTGGGAGTAAACTCCTGACTTTC. Its translation is CASSGSKLLTF. The rearrangement joins TRBV25-1 to TRBJ2-6; D is ambiguous. Germline CDR1 reads MGHDK; CDR2 reads SYGVNS. V was shortened by 4 bases and J by 14 bases, with 9 bases between the two germline ends. The CDR3 sequence is 11 residues long.

The rearrangement uses TRBV7-2 and TRBJ1-6, with D possibly being TRBD1 (5 bases). CDR3 length: 14 residues. Per the germline V gene, CDR1 is SGHTA and CDR2 is FQGNSA. V gave up 4 bases and J gave up 10 bases, with 14 bases separating them. Written as DNA, the CDR3 is TGTGCCAGCAGCTCGTGGGGGATTCGGTCACCCCTCCACTTT. It yields the protein CASSSWGIRSPLHF.

The chain couples TRBV5-1 to TRBJ1-3; a possible D gene is TRBD1 (5 bases). Trimming removed 4 bases from V and 4 bases from J, with 15 bases in between. Germline CDR1 and CDR2: SGHRS and YFSETQ. The CDR3 extends over 15 amino acids. The CDR3 sequence is CASSLSRDGGNTIYF. DNA for the CDR3: TGCGCCAGCAGCCTCAGCCGGGACGGAGGAAACACCATATATTTT.

In this sample, this clonotype turned up once. The chain carries TRBV12-5 and TRBJ1-1; D not resolved. Looked up from germline, CDR1 is LGHNT and CDR2 is FRNRAP. This CDR3 is built from 11 residues. Trimming took off 1 base at V and 7 bases at J, with 4 bases between the two ends. The CDR3 nucleotides are TGTGCTAGTGGTTTGGAGCTTGAAGCTTTCTTT. Amino acids: CASGLELEAFF.

This clonotype was observed a single time. The chain has TRBV20-1 and TRBJ1-6; TRBD1 aligns across 8 bases. CDR3 size: 13 residues. Per germline, CDR1 DFQATT and CDR2 SNEGSKA (reference sequence). The J segment lost 10 bases and the V segment lost 7 bases, leaving 9 bases of the junction unmatched. The CDR3: CSGPTGDESPLHF. The CDR3 DNA sequence: TGCAGTGGCCCGACAGGGGATGAGTCACCCCTCCACTTT.

The chain is built from TRBV7-8 and TRBJ2-2; D might be TRBD1 (7 bases). The CDR3 sequence is 15 residues long. CDR1 and CDR2 from the germline V gene are SGHVS and FQNEAQ. V was clipped by 5 bases and J by 5 bases, with 15 bases between them. The CDR3: CASSRDRAGTGELFF. CDR3 DNA sequence: TGTGCCAGCAGCAGAGACAGGGCGGGGACCGGGGAGCTGTTTTTT.

The CDR3 loop reads CASAISGGANTQYF. DNA for the CDR3: TGTGCCAGCGCTATTAGCGGGGGGGCGAATACGCAGTATTTT. V and J are TRBV5-4 and TRBJ2-3, with 11 bases matching TRBD2. There are 14 residues in the CDR3. The V gene's germline CDR1 is SGHNT and CDR2 YYREEE (reference sequence). V gave up 7 bases and J gave up 7 bases; unmatched junction bases: 8. The variable domain in full, completed from reference TRBV5-4 and TRBJ2-3, reads ETGVTQSPTHLIKTRGQQVTLRCSSQSGHNTVSWYQQALGQGPQFIFQYYREEENGRGNFPPRFSGLQFPNYSSELNVNALELDDSALYLCASAISGGANTQYFGPGTRLTVL.

This rearrangement joins TRBV12-3 or TRBV12-4 to TRBJ2-1, with D possibly matching TRBD1 (6 bases). The CDR3 has 12 residues. V lost 5 bases and J lost 5, with 7 bases in between. The CDR3 here is CASSQGNNEQFF. As DNA, the CDR3 is TGTGCCAGCAGTCAGGGGAACAATGAGCAGTTCTTC.